Below, one T cell receptor beta chain is given with its context. Its antigen is not known. Deep was the level at which the assay was run. Clones were read by immunoSEQ multiplex PCR, and TCRdb kept only the in-frame ones, dropping some. This table holds some 740,000 clones, 80% to 95% found once. Positive CCR7 selection of CD45RO-negative cells yielded the naive CD8 cells, and terminally differentiated effector memory CD45RA+ cells were excluded. The donors, healthy adults who were HIV-negative, had experienced no recent acute infections or vaccinations. The V segment lost 4 bases and the J segment 5 bases; nucleotides outside the gene matches: 8. Germline loops: CDR1 SGHNT, CDR2 YYREEE (reference sequence). The CDR3 is 17 residues long. This specimen belongs to a study of shared clonotypes between healthy human individuals. Study-level results: The study's rarefaction showed incomplete sorted-subset sequencing despite large depth.

The chain recombines TRBV5-4 with TRBJ2-1; 14 nucleotides align to TRBD2. Sequenced material: naive CD8+ T cells sorted from blood. The TCR comes from a man aged 30 to 45 in good health. CDR3 sequence reads: CASSAEPGLAGDNEQFF. The CDR3, as DNA: TGTGCCAGCAGCGCAGAACCGGGACTAGCGGGAGACAATGAGCAGTTCTTC.